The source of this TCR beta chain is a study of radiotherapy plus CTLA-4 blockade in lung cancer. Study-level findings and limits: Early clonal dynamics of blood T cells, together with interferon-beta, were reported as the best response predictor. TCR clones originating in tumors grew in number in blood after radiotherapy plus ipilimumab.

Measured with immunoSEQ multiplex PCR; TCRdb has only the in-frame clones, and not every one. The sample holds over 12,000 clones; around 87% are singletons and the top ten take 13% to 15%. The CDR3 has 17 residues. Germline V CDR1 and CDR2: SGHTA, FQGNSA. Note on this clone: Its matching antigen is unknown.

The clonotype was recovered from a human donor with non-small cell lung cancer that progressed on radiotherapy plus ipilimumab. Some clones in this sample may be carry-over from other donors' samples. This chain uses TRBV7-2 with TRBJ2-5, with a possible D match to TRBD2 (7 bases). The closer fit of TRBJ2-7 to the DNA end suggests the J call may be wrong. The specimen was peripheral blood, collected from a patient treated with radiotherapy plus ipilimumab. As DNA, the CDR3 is TGTGCCAGCAGCTTACGGGGAGGGGGGAGAACTGGAAACGAGCAGTACTTC. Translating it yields CASSLRGGGRTGNEQYF.